The rows below give T cell receptor beta chains drawn from one sample of a study of Ad26.COV2.S vaccination and SARS-CoV-2 variants. Here immunoSEQ multiplex PCR was the method, and the copy in TCRdb shows in-frame clones only, minus some. The sample holds some 340,000 clones, around four fifths seen once. The source was peripheral blood, collected in a trial of Ad26.COV2.S vaccine versus placebo. The receptor set was obtained from a person between 18 and 65 years old who received the Ad26.COV2.S COVID-19 vaccine or a placebo. CDR3s include the opening cysteine and the closing phenylalanine or tryptophan. A D gene is named only where the DNA matches it firmly. The size of a clone is reported for some rows only, either as once, few or many, or as a class for expanded clones.

J | D | V | size | CDR3 | DNA
TRBJ2-3 | - | TRBV19 | - | CASRPSSTDTQYF | TGTGCCAGTAGGCCCTCGAGCACAGATACGCAGTATTTT
TRBJ1-4 | - | TRBV7-9 | - | CASSLGSRAEKLFF | TGTGCCAGCAGCTTAGGTAGCAGGGCTGAAAAACTGTTTTTT
TRBJ2-4 | - | TRBV28 | - | CASSATGGLRNIQYF | TGTGCCAGCAGTGCGACCGGAGGCCTCAGGAACATTCAGTACTTC
TRBJ2-2 | TRBD2 | TRBV3-1/TRBV3-2 | - | CASIGTSGGIGELFF | TGTGCCAGCATTGGGACTAGCGGGGGGATAGGGGAGCTGTTTTTT
TRBJ2-7 | - | TRBV19 | - | CASSKGLDHEQYF | TGTGCCAGTAGTAAGGGTCTCGACCACGAGCAGTACTTC
TRBJ2-4 | - | TRBV29-1 | - | CSAADLAKNIQYF | TGCAGCGCTGCGGACCTAGCCAAAAACATTCAGTACTTC
TRBJ1-2 | - | TRBV5-1 | once | CASSRTQGGYTF | TGCGCCAGCAGCCGGACCCAGGGGGGCTACACCTTC
TRBJ2-1 | TRBD1 | TRBV7-8 | once | CASSLGATGADRTSYNEQFF | TGTGCCAGCAGCTTAGGAGCGACAGGGGCGGATAGGACCTCCTACAATGAGCAGTTCTTC
TRBJ2-3 | - | TRBV28 | - | CASSSRGRTDTQYF | TGTGCCAGCAGTTCCAGGGGAAGGACAGATACGCAGTATTTT
TRBJ2-5 | TRBD2 | TRBV3-1/TRBV3-2 | - | CASSPSGGEETQYF | TGTGCCAGCAGCCCGAGCGGGGGGGAAGAGACCCAGTACTTC
TRBJ2-7 | - | TRBV3-1/TRBV3-2 | - | CASSQGIYEQYF | TGTGCCAGCAGCCAAGGTATATACGAGCAGTACTTC
TRBJ1-5 | TRBD1 | TRBV18 | - | CASSPTGGQPQHF | TGTGCCAGCTCACCGACAGGGGGGCAGCCCCAGCATTTT
TRBJ2-7 | TRBD1 | TRBV27 | - | CASSLVGQGDEQYF | TGTGCCAGCAGTTTGGTGGGACAGGGGGACGAGCAGTACTTC
TRBJ2-2 | - | TRBV5-1 | - | CASSKKGQPETNTGELFF | TGCGCCAGCAGCAAAAAGGGACAACCCGAAACGAACACCGGGGAGCTGTTTTTT
TRBJ2-2 | - | TRBV27 | - | CASSKLIIGGGPSTGELFF | TGTGCCAGCAGTAAGCTCATCATTGGGGGGGGGCCGTCCACCGGGGAGCTGTTTTTT
TRBJ1-2 | - | TRBV5-1 | - | CASRPGGNYGYTF | TGCGCCAGCCGCCCCGGGGGCAACTATGGCTACACCTTC
TRBJ2-1 | - | TRBV4-1 | - | CASSHAPGPGYNEQFF | TGCGCCAGCAGCCATGCACCGGGACCCGGCTACAATGAGCAGTTCTTC
TRBJ2-6 | TRBD1 | TRBV5-4 | few | CASRYGQGPFSGANVLTF | TGTGCCAGCAGGTACGGACAGGGACCTTTCTCTGGGGCCAACGTCCTGACTTTC
TRBJ1-2 | TRBD1 | TRBV5-1 | - | CASSGGTGVGYGYTF | TGCGCCAGCAGCGGAGGGACAGGGGTTGGCTATGGCTACACCTTC
TRBJ2-7 | - | TRBV19 | - | CASSIPGSYEQYF | TGTGCCAGTAGTATACCGGGATCCTACGAGCAGTACTTC
TRBJ2-3 | TRBD2 | TRBV7-2 | once | CASSLALAGGRDTQYF | TGTGCCAGCAGCTTAGCACTAGCGGGGGGTAGGGATACGCAGTATTTT
TRBJ2-2 | - | TRBV7-9 | - | CASSSARTANTGELFF | TGTGCCAGCAGCTCGGCCAGGACTGCGAACACCGGGGAGCTGTTTTTT
TRBJ1-3 | TRBD1 | TRBV5-1 | - | CASSPGQISSGNTIYF | TGCGCCAGCAGCCCGGGACAGATCAGCTCTGGAAACACCATATATTTT
TRBJ1-2 | TRBD1 | TRBV9 | many | CASSTYGQGAYGYTF | TGTGCCAGCAGCACTTACGGACAGGGGGCATATGGCTACACCTTC
TRBJ1-1 | TRBD1 | TRBV3-1/TRBV3-2 | - | CASSPGTEGAFF | TGTGCCAGCAGCCCTGGGACAGAGGGGGCTTTCTTT
TRBJ2-1 | TRBD1 | TRBV11-2 | once | CASISRSRGSYNEQFF | TGTGCCAGCATTTCCAGGTCCAGGGGGTCCTACAATGAGCAGTTCTTC
TRBJ1-4 | TRBD1 | TRBV15 | - | CATSRDGIGTAGDEKLFF | TGTGCCACCAGCAGAGACGGGATCGGGACAGCGGGGGATGAAAAACTGTTTTTT
TRBJ2-7 | - | TRBV3-1/TRBV3-2 | - | CASSQMRGAKGDKEQYF | TGTGCCAGCAGCCAAATGAGAGGAGCGAAAGGTGACAAGGAGCAGTACTTC
TRBJ1-1 | - | TRBV24-1 | - | CATSDSGAATEAFF | TGTGCCACCAGTGATTCAGGGGCGGCCACTGAAGCTTTCTTT